This T cell receptor (beta chain) was profiled in a study of cytomegalovirus exposure and HLA in healthy donors. Germline-derived CDR1 and CDR2 are SEHNR and FQNEAQ (reference sequence). The CDR3 covers 15 residues. The study ran its PCR with 60 Vbeta and 13 Jbeta primers. Original handling: Later reanalysis found tens of millions of unique TCR beta chains, about 10 million of them shared. Some clones are missing from TCRdb's copy, which holds only in-frame ones; the method was immunoSEQ multiplex PCR. Clonal size and the V and J genes are those of that table, whereas D and trimming came from the DNA. The sample carries 120,000 to 150,000 clones, approximately 79% recorded once. Study-level results: About 87% or about 30% of the time was how often most TCR beta V segments were productive, according to an earlier analysis.

To note about this clone: Its specificity is not known. Germline and junction disagree at one end, which may indicate a read error.

The receptor was isolated from a woman between 40 and 55 years old in good health and CMV-seropositive. The chain has TRBV7-9 and TRBJ1-2; D ambiguous. Sequencing was performed on PBMCs. The chain's CDR3 is CSSTQQTQRSYGYTF. CDR3 nucleotides: TGTTCCAGCACCCAACAAACCCAACGGAGCTATGGCTACACCTTC.